A single sample gave rise to the 3 T cell receptor beta chains below, sequenced in a study of identical twins. TCRdb called the 5' RACE reads again in MiXCR, with one record for every CDR3 protein. The table records some 500,000 distinct CDR3 sequences, more than 13% of them present only once. The same sample was also studied in work on yellow fever vaccine responses in identical twins.

Material for sequencing was CD4+ T cells sorted from blood. These receptors originate from a woman younger than 30 in good health.

The rearrangement links TRBV19 to TRBJ1-1; D is perhaps TRBD1 (6 bases). Germline V CDR1 and CDR2: LNHDA, SQIVND (reference sequence). This CDR3 is built from 15 residues. Trimming took off 1 base at V and 1 base at J, with 10 bases between the two ends. The CDR3: CASSIAGTRNTEAFF. The CDR3 DNA reads as TGTGCCAGTAGTATAGCCGGGACAAGGAACACTGAAGCTTTCTTT.

The chain has TRBV2 and TRBJ2-4, with a possible D match to TRBD1 (5 bases). Germline V CDR1 and CDR2: SNHLY, FYNNEI. V gave up 5 bases and J gave up 0 bases, with 14 bases separating them. This CDR3 contains 16 residues. CDR3 protein: CASSKDRRLAKNIQYF. CDR3 nucleotides: TGTGCCAGCAGTAAAGACAGAAGACTAGCCAAAAACATTCAGTACTTC.

This clonotype showed up many times. The gene calls are TRBV5-5 and TRBJ2-5; TRBD1 or TRBD2 may be the D gene (5 bases each). This CDR3 region has 17 residues. V gave up 2 bases and J gave up 5 bases, with 22 bases separating them. Germline V gene lookup returns CDR1 SGHKS and CDR2 YYEKEE (reference sequence). The CDR3 loop reads CASSFGAGNERLETQYF. The CDR3, as DNA: TGTGCCAGCAGCTTTGGGGCAGGGAACGAGCGGTTGGAGACCCAGTACTTC.